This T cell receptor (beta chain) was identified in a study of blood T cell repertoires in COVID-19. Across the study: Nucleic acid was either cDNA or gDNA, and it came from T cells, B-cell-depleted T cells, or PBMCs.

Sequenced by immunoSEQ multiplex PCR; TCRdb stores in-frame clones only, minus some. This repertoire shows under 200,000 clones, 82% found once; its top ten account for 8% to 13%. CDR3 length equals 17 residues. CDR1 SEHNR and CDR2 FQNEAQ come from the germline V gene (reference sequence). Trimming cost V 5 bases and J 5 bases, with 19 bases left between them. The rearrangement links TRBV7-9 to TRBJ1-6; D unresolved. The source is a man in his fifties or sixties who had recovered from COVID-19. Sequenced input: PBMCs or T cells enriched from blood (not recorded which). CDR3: CASSPGVGVGNNSPLHF. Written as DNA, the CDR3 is TGTGCCAGCAGCCCGGGCGTCGGGGTGGGCAATAATTCACCCCTCCACTTT.